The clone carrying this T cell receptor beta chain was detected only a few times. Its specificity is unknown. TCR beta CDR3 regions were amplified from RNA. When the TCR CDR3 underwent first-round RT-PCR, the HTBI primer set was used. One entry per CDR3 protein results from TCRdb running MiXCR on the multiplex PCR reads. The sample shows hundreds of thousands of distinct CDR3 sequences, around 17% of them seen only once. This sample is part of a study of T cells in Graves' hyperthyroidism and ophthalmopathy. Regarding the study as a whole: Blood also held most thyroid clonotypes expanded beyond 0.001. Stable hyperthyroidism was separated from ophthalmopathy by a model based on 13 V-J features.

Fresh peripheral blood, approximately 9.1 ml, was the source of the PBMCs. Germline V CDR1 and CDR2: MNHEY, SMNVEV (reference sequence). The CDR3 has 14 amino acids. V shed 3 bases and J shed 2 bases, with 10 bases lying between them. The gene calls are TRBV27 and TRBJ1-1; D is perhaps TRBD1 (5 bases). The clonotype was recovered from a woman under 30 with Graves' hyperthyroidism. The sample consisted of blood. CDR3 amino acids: CASSFQGFNTEAFF. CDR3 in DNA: TGTGCCAGCAGTTTTCAGGGTTTTAACACTGAAGCTTTCTTT.